This entry describes one T cell receptor beta chain. This CDR3 spans 15 amino acids. Germline assignment: CDR1 LNHDA and CDR2 SQIVND (reference sequence). The ends lost 7 bases at V and 3 bases at J; junction bases unmatched: 12. The data originate from a study of blood T cell repertoires in COVID-19. Across the whole study: T cells, B-cell-depleted T cells, or PBMCs provided the cDNA or gDNA that served as material.

Original handling: Amplification with reference gene primers provided the estimates of nucleated cell counts. This table comes from immunoSEQ multiplex PCR, and its TCRdb copy is limited to in-frame clones, with some not included. The V and J calls and clone size were taken over from that table, and D and trimming were inferred from the DNA. The sample shows 25,000 to 35,000 clones, almost 85% of them seen only once. This chain links TRBV19 with TRBJ2-7; 7 nucleotides agree with TRBD2. Sequenced material: peripheral blood. The source is a man aged 60 to 69 with active COVID-19. The CDR3 nucleotides are TGTGCCAGTACTAGCGGAGGGATGGGGCTCTACGAGCAGTACTTC. As protein: CASTSGGMGLYEQYF.